Listed here are 32 T cell receptor beta chains from one sample, sequenced in a study of Graves' ophthalmopathy and Graves' hyperthyroidism. The authors amplified TCR beta CDR3 regions, and they did so from RNA transcripts for repertoire sequencing. Second-round multiplex PCR came after first-round RT-PCR with HTBI primers. TCRdb re-called the multiplex PCR reads through MiXCR, storing one row per CDR3 protein. The repertoire consists of about 640,000 distinct CDR3 sequences, with more than 40% occurring once and the leading ten covering roughly 3%. Input material: peripheral blood. These receptor sequences come from an adult man with Graves' ophthalmopathy.

With regard to this clonotype: It is likely a read error, because the conserved phenylalanine at the end of the CDR3 is missing. CDR3 bases: TGTGCCAGCAGCTTAGGCCAGGGTTACGAGACCCAGTACCTC. This translates into CASSLGQGYETQYL. The V call is TRBV13, the J call TRBJ2-5; maybe TRBD1 (5 bases). Germline CDR1 PRHDT, CDR2 FYEKMQ (reference sequence). V lost 0 bases and J lost 5, with 10 bases in between. The CDR3 contains 14 residues.

The chain joins TRBV7-9 to TRBJ2-7, with D tentatively TRBD1 or TRBD2 (5 bases each). TRBJ2-1 matches the DNA end more closely, so the J call is doubtful. Germline assignment: CDR1 SEHNR and CDR2 FQNEAQ (reference sequence). The CDR3 contains 14 residues. The CDR3 region has the DNA TGTGCCAGCAGCTTTGGGACCATAAACGATGAGCAGTTCTTC. The encoded protein is CASSFGTINDEQFF.

This clonotype was detected a few times. This chain links TRBV12-5 with TRBJ2-7, with TRBD1 matching 8 bases. The trim removed 5 bases at V and 8 bases at J, leaving 5 bases unmatched. The CDR3 runs 12 residues. In germline, CDR1 is LGHNT, CDR2 FRNRAP. CDR3 coding DNA: TGTGCTAGTGGTCTAGGACAGGGCCAGCAGTACTTC. As protein: CASGLGQGQQYF.

This clonotype has a count of ten or more. V gene TRBV19 combines with J gene TRBJ1-2, with D maybe TRBD1 (5 bases). Germline-derived CDR1 and CDR2 are LNHDA and SQIVND (reference sequence). The CDR3 is 14 amino acids. V lost 5 bases, J lost 7 bases, and 17 bases lay in between. The CDR3 nucleotides are TGTGCCAGTAGTGGGAGGACAAGAAGTTTTGGCTACACCTTC. This encodes CASSGRTRSFGYTF.

The V gene is TRBV9, the J gene TRBJ1-3; tentatively, D is TRBD1 (6 bases). There are 15 residues in the CDR3. Trimming left V 2 bases short and J 0 bases short, with 9 bases between. Germline CDR1 is SGDLS and CDR2 is YYNGEE. The CDR3 DNA reads TGTGCCAGCAGCGTCGGGACACCCTCTGGAAACACCATATATTTT. Its translation: CASSVGTPSGNTIYF.

This clonotype was counted at least ten times. The CDR3 bases are TGTGCCAGGAACATAGCGGGAGGGCCGGTGAAGTCAGAGACCCAGTACTTC. Protein sequence: CARNIAGGPVKSETQYF. V gene TRBV19 combines with J gene TRBJ2-5, with TRBD2 matching 11 bases. The length of the CDR3 is 17 residues. CDR1 LNHDA and CDR2 SQIVND come from the germline V gene (reference sequence). The V and J ends lost 9 bases and 4 bases, in that order; junction bases with no gene match: 16.

This clonotype has at least ten counts. The V and J genes are TRBV29-1 and TRBJ1-2, with D possibly being TRBD1 (6 bases). With 0 bases removed from V and 4 bases from J, the gap between germline ends came to 15 bases. Per germline, CDR1 SQVTM and CDR2 ANQGSEA. This CDR3 is 15 amino acids long. Written as DNA, the CDR3 is TGCAGCGTTGAAGAAGGGACAACTAAAGGCTATGGCTACACCTTC. Its protein product is CSVEEGTTKGYGYTF.

This clonotype was counted ten times or more. The genes are TRBV29-1 and TRBJ2-7; possible D gene TRBD1, 6 bases. Trimming cost V 7 bases and J 0 bases, with 22 bases left between them. Germline V gives CDR1 SQVTM, CDR2 ANQGSEA. CDR3 size: 16 residues. CDR3 nucleotides: TGCAGCGCCGTTTTGCTAGGGGGAACCGTCTCCTACGAGCAGTACTTC. Its protein is CSAVLLGGTVSYEQYF.

The chain employs TRBV29-1 and TRBJ1-1, with unresolved D. This CDR3 comprises 11 residues. Germline loops: CDR1 SQVTM, CDR2 ANQGSEA. CDR3 residues: CGGLTNTEAFF. The CDR3 region has the DNA TGCGGTGGACTGACGAACACTGAAGCTTTCTTT.

Ten or more counts support this clonotype. This may come from a read error, since a much larger clone is one base off. The CDR3 sequence is CASSEGEKLFF. The CDR3 DNA sequence: TGTGCCAGCAGTGAGGGTGAAAAACTGTTTTTT. The chain has TRBV12-3 or TRBV12-4 and TRBJ1-4; D not certain. The CDR3 totals 11 residues. V was shortened by 5 bases and J by 7 bases, with 5 bases between the two germline ends.

The chain combines TRBV24-1 with TRBJ1-6; TRBD1 is a possible D gene (5 bases). Trimming cost V 4 bases and J 6 bases, with 9 bases left between them. CDR1 and CDR2 from the germline V gene are KGHDR and SFDVKD. The CDR3 length is 14 residues. The CDR3 coding sequence is TGTGCCACCAGTGAACCCGACAGTAATTCACCCCTCCACTTT. This encodes CATSEPDSNSPLHF.

In the case of this clonotype: This is likely a read error, given that the CDR3 carries no conserved phenylalanine or tryptophan at its end. No DNA is shown, since the ends of the CDR3 on it are uncertain; the CDR3 is the one TCRdb lists. The rearrangement uses TRBV20-1 and TRBJ2-7; the table's D gene call, TRBD1, was not cross checked with the DNA. The CDR3 has 8 amino acids, counting both end residues. In germline, CDR1 is DFQATT, CDR2 SNEGSKA (reference sequence). The CDR3 region is CSARGIRQ.

The V call is TRBV24-1, the J call TRBJ1-5; a weak D match, TRBD1 (5 bases). The CDR3 spans 15 residues. The germline gives CDR1 KGHDR, CDR2 SFDVKD. Trimming cost V 9 bases and J 2 bases, with 16 bases left between them. The CDR3 protein is CATRLQGVGNQPQHF. The CDR3 coding sequence is TGTGCCACCCGACTCCAGGGTGTCGGCAATCAGCCCCAGCATTTT.

This clonotype came up many times. The rearrangement links TRBV7-3 to TRBJ2-5; 15 bases match TRBD2. CDR1 and CDR2 (germline): SGHTA, FQGTGA. V trimming: 5 bases; J trimming: 4 bases; junction bases outside the gene matches: 5. CDR3 size: 16 residues. The CDR3, as DNA: TGTGCCAGCAGCCTGGGACTAGCGGGAGGCTCAGAGACCCAGTACTTC. This codes for CASSLGLAGGSETQYF. Filled out from reference TRBV7-3 and TRBJ2-5, the complete variable domain reads GAGVSQTPSNKVTEKGKYVELRCDPISGHTALYWYRQSLGQGPEFLIYFQGTGAADDSGLPNDRFFAVRPEGSVSTLKIQRTERGDSAVYLCASSLGLAGGSETQYFGPGTRLLVL.

This chain connects TRBV6-5 to TRBJ1-2; the D is unclear. The CDR3 loop spans 14 amino acids. The V end lost 7 bases, the J end lost 5 bases, and 17 bases lay between the germline ends. Germline V gene lookup returns CDR1 MNHEY and CDR2 SVGAGI. DNA of the CDR3: TGTGCCAGCAACTCACGCTGGGAAGGATATGGCTACACCTTC. It specifies CASNSRWEGYGYTF.

This clonotype was seen at least ten times. The CDR3 DNA sequence: TGCGCCAGCAGCGGTGGGGGCTCCAACTATGGCTACACCTTC. Translation gives CASSGGGSNYGYTF. The chain links TRBV5-1 to TRBJ1-2, with a possible D match to TRBD1 (6 bases). V lost 4 bases to trimming and J lost 2 bases, with 12 bases between them. Germline V CDR1 and CDR2: SGHRS, YFSETQ. The CDR3 sequence is 14 residues long.

This sequence joins TRBV6-1 and TRBJ2-7, with D unclear. Trimming left V 10 bases short and J 3 bases short, with 10 bases between. Germline lookup yields CDR1 MNHNS and CDR2 SASEGT. This CDR3 region has 11 residues. CDR3 sequence: CATGLLYEQYF. For the CDR3, the DNA is TGTGCCACCGGGTTGCTCTACGAGCAGTACTTC.

The chain has TRBV15 and TRBJ2-5; 9 nucleotides line up with TRBD2. The V segment lost 4 bases and the J segment 2 bases; nucleotides outside the gene matches: 5. The CDR3 runs to 15 residues. The germline V gene encodes CDR1 LNHNV and CDR2 YYDKDF (reference sequence). CDR3 sequence: CATSKSSGIQETQYF. CDR3 DNA: TGTGCCACCAGCAAATCTAGCGGGATACAAGAGACCCAGTACTTC.

For this clonotype: Just one base apart from a much larger clone, this may be a read error. The chain carries TRBV2 and TRBJ2-5, with 9 bases that match TRBD1. Germline CDR1 and CDR2: SNHLY and FYNNEI. There are 15 residues in the CDR3. With 6 bases clipped from V and 3 bases from J, the junction kept 8 bases outside the gene matches. The CDR3 DNA reads as TGTGCCAGCAGAGAGCCTGGGACAGGGAAAGAGACCCAGTACTTC. It translates to CASREPGTGKETQYF.

This clonotype was observed many times. This CDR3 reads CASSQPPDETQYF. The CDR3 nucleotides are TGTGCCAGCAGCCAGCCACCCGACGAGACCCAGTACTTC. The V gene is TRBV6-6, the J gene TRBJ2-5; no definite D call. Trimming took off 6 bases at V and 5 bases at J, with 13 bases between the two ends. CDR3 size: 13 residues. Germline CDR1 MNHNY, CDR2 SVGAGI (reference sequence).

Ten or more counts support this clonotype. The rearrangement links TRBV4-2 to TRBJ1-2; 7 nucleotides line up with TRBD1. CDR3 size: 16 residues. Germline V lookup: CDR1 LGHNA, CDR2 YNFKEQ. V lost 2 bases and J lost 2; bases outside the gene matches: 8. Written as DNA, the CDR3 is TGTGCCAGCAGCCAACCACCAACACAGGGGAACTATGGCTACACCTTC. Protein: CASSQPPTQGNYGYTF.

The chain combines TRBV25-1 with TRBJ2-5, with TRBD2 matching over 10 bases. This CDR3 has 13 residues. The V gene end was trimmed by 10 bases and the J gene end by 5 bases; junction bases not matched to a gene: 7. Germline CDR1 MGHDK, CDR2 SYGVNS. CDR3 coding DNA: TGTGCCACACGGGCAGCGGGGGGGGAGACCCAGTACTTC. It is translated as CATRAAGGETQYF.

This chain uses TRBV30 with TRBJ1-3; D uncertain. Germline CDR1 and CDR2: GTSNPN and SVGIG (reference sequence). V lost 8 bases and J 2 bases, leaving 13 bases between the germline ends. This CDR3 comprises 13 residues. CDR3 in amino acids: CARKPAAGNTIYF. The CDR3 DNA sequence: TGTGCCCGCAAACCCGCAGCTGGAAACACCATATATTTT.

This clonotype was counted a few times. This chain connects TRBV19 to TRBJ2-2, with 9 bases aligning to TRBD1. With 3 bases clipped from V and 1 base from J, the junction kept 6 bases outside the gene matches. The germline gives CDR1 LNHDA, CDR2 SQIVND (reference sequence). The CDR3 totals 17 residues. DNA of the CDR3: TGTGCCAGTAGTATTCCCACGGGACAGGGGAACACCGGGGAGCTGTTTTTT. It yields the protein CASSIPTGQGNTGELFF.

The DNA of the CDR3 is TGTGCCAGCAGTGAACGCCGGAGGAACACTGAAGCTTACGAGCAGTACTTC. It encodes CASSERRRNTEAYEQYF. The chain has TRBV2 and TRBJ2-7; tentative D call: TRBD2 (5 bases). Per germline, CDR1 SNHLY and CDR2 FYNNEI. The CDR3 spans 17 residues. The V end was cut by 2 bases, the J end by 4 bases, with 21 bases between.

This chain joins TRBV29-1 and TRBJ1-1; D gene ambiguous. Germline V gene sequence: CDR1 SQVTM, CDR2 ANQGSEA. This CDR3 is built from 15 residues. With 1 base removed from V and 4 bases from J, the gap between germline ends came to 16 bases. The CDR3 DNA reads TGCAGCGTTGAAGGGCGGGGTTGGGGTAGCACTGAAGCTTTCTTT. Residues: CSVEGRGWGSTEAFF.

This clonotype was picked up one time. A much larger clone lies one base from this, so it may be a read error. The chain carries TRBV7-9 and TRBJ1-2, with 8 positions matching TRBD1. CDR1 SEHNR and CDR2 FQNEAQ come from the germline V gene (reference sequence). The CDR3 covers 13 residues. V gave up 4 bases and J gave up 6 bases; unmatched junction bases: 4. The DNA for the CDR3 is TGTGCCAGCAGCTCGGACAGGGCCCATGGCTACACCTTC. This translates into CASSSDRAHGYTF.

This clonotype was picked up many times. This chain links TRBV7-2 with TRBJ2-7, with D possibly TRBD1 on 5 matching bases. Trimming took 1 base from V and 4 from J, leaving 11 bases between them. CDR1 SGHTA and CDR2 FQGNSA come from the germline V gene. This CDR3 has 14 residues. The CDR3 nucleotides read TGTGCCAGCAGCTTAGGCAGGGTGAATTACGAGCAGTACTTC. Translation gives CASSLGRVNYEQYF.

About this clonotype: A much larger clone differs from this one at a single base, so this may be a read error. V usage is TRBV5-1 and J usage is TRBJ1-2, with D tentatively TRBD1 (6 bases). CDR3 length: 17 residues. Germline V lookup: CDR1 SGHRS, CDR2 YFSETQ. Trimming removed 4 bases from V and 3 bases from J, with 22 bases in between. This CDR3 is CASSILSEGGGDYGYTF. The CDR3 DNA reads TGCGCCAGCAGCATTTTGTCGGAGGGGGGAGGAGACTATGGCTACACCTTC.

V and J are TRBV3-1 and TRBJ1-3, with D unresolved. The CDR3 has 15 residues. CDR1 is LGHDT and CDR2 is YNNKEL in the germline V gene (reference sequence). V was clipped by 4 bases and J by 3 bases, with 13 bases between them. The chain's CDR3 is CASSLTEPVGNTIYF. DNA of the CDR3: TGTGCCAGCAGCCTTACAGAGCCCGTTGGAAACACCATATATTTT.

This clonotype has a count of ten or more. V and J are TRBV5-6 and TRBJ2-7; tentatively, D is TRBD1 (6 bases). CDR1 SGHDT and CDR2 YYEEEE come from the germline V gene. The V gene lost 0 bases and the J gene lost 2 bases, with 12 bases spanning the gap. The CDR3 contains 15 residues. CDR3 sequence reads: CASSLVAGAPYEQYF. The CDR3, as DNA: TGTGCCAGCAGCTTGGTGGCAGGGGCCCCCTACGAGCAGTACTTC.

This clonotype was seen repeatedly, ten times or more. J is TRBJ2-7 and V is TRBV10-3, with 8 bases lining up with TRBD1. Losses at the gene ends were 6 bases for V and 5 bases for J; bases not matched to a gene: 9. This CDR3 is built from 14 residues. The germline CDR1 and CDR2 sequences are ENHRY and SYGVKD. This CDR3 reads CAISDRGSPHEQYF. The CDR3 DNA is TGTGCCATCAGCGACAGGGGCTCGCCCCACGAGCAGTACTTC.